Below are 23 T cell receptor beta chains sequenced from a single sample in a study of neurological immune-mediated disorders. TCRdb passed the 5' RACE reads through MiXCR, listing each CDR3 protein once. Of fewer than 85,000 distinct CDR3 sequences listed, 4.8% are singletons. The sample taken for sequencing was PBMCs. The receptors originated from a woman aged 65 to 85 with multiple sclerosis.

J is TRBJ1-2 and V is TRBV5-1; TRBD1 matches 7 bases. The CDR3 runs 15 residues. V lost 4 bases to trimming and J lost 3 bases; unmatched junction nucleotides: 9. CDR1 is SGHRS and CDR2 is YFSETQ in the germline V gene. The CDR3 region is CASSDRDSSYYGYTF. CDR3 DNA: TGCGCCAGCAGCGACCGGGACAGCTCCTACTATGGCTACACCTTC.

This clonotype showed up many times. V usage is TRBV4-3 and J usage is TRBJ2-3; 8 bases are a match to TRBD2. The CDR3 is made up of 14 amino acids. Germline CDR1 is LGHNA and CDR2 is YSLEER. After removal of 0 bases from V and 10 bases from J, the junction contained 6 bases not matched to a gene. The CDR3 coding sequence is TGCGCCAGCAGCCAAGAAGGAAGCGGGAGAGCGCAGTATTTT. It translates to CASSQEGSGRAQYF.

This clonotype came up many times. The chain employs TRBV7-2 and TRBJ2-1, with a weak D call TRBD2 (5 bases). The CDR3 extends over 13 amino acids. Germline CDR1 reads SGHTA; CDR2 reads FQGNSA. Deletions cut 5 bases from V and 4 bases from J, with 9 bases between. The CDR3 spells CASSPRGYNEQFF. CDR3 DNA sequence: TGTGCCAGCAGCCCCCGGGGATACAATGAGCAGTTCTTC.

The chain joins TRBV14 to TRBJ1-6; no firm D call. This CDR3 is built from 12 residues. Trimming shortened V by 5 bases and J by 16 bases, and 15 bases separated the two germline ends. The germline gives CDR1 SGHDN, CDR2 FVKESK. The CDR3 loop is CASSISDTRLHF. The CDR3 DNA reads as TGTGCCAGCAGCATATCCGACACGAGGCTCCACTTT.

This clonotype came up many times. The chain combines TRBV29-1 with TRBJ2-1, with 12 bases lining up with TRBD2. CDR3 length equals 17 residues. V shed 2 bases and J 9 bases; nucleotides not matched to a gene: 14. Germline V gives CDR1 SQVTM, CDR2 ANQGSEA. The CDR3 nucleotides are TGCAGCGTTGAATCTAGCGGGAGGGGCCCAGGTGGAGGTGAGCAGTTCTTC. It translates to CSVESSGRGPGGGEQFF.

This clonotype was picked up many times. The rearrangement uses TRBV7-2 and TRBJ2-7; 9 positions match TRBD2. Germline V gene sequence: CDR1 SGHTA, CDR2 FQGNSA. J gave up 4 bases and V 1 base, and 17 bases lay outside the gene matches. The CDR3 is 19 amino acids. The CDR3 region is CASSLGASGIGPVRYEQYF. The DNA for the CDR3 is TGTGCCAGCAGCTTAGGGGCTAGCGGGATCGGCCCTGTACGATACGAGCAGTACTTC.

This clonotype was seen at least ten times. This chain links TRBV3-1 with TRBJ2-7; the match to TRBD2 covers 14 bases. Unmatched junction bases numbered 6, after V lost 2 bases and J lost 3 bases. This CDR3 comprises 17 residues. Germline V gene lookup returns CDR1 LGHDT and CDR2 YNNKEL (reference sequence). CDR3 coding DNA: TGTGCCAGCAGCCAAACAGGGACTAGCGGGAGTCTCTACGAGCAGTACTTC. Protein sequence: CASSQTGTSGSLYEQYF.

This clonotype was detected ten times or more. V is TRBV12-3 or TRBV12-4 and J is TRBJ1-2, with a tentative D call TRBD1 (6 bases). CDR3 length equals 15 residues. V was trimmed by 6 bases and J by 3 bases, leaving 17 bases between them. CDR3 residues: CASSPRAGVDYGYTF. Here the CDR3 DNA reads TGTGCCAGCAGCCCTCGGGCAGGGGTAGACTATGGCTACACCTTC.

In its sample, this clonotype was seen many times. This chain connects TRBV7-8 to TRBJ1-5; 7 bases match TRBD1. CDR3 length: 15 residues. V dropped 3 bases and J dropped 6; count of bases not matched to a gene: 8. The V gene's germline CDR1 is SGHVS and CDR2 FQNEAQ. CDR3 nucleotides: TGTGCCAGCAGCTTGACAGGGAAAAGCGGTCAGCCCCAGCATTTT. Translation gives CASSLTGKSGQPQHF.

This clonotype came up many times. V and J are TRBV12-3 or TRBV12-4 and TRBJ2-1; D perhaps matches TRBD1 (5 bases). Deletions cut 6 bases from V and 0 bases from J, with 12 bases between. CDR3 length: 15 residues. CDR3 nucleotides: TGTGCCAGCAGGACGGACACAGGCTCCTACAATGAGCAGTTCTTC. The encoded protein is CASRTDTGSYNEQFF.

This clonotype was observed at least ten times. The CDR3 loop reads CSARGGLALGNEQFF. The CDR3 coding sequence is TGCAGTGCTAGGGGAGGACTAGCCCTAGGCAATGAGCAGTTCTTC. The rearrangement uses TRBV20-1 and TRBJ2-1; 8 bases fit TRBD2. The V and J ends lost 3 bases and 6 bases, in that order; junction bases with no gene match: 10. CDR1 and CDR2 (germline): DFQATT, SNEGSKA (reference sequence). The CDR3 covers 15 residues.

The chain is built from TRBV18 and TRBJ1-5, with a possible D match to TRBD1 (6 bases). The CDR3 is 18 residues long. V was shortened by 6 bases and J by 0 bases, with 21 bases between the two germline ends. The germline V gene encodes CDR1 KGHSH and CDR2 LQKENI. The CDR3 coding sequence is TGTGCCAGCTCGCCGACTCTCCCCAGGGGTTATAGCAATCAGCCCCAGCATTTT. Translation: CASSPTLPRGYSNQPQHF.

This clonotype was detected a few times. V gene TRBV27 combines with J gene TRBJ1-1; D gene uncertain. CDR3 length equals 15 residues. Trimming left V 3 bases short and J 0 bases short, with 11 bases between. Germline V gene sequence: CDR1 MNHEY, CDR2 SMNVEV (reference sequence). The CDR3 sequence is CASSFGSNMNTEAFF. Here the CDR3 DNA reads TGTGCCAGCAGTTTTGGTAGCAACATGAACACTGAAGCTTTCTTT.

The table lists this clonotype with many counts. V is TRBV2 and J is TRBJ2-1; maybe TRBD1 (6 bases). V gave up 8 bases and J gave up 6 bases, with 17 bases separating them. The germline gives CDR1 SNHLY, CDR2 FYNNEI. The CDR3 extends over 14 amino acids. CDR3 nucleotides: TGTGCCAGCGAAATGGGGACACTTGGCAATGAGCAGTTCTTC. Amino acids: CASEMGTLGNEQFF.

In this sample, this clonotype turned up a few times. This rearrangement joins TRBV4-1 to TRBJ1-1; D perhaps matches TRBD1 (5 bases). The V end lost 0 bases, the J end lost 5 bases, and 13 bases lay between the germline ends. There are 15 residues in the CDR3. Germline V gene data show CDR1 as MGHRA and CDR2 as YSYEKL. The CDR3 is CASSQDGQGGTEAFF. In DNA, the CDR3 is TGCGCCAGCAGCCAAGACGGGCAGGGCGGTACTGAAGCTTTCTTT.

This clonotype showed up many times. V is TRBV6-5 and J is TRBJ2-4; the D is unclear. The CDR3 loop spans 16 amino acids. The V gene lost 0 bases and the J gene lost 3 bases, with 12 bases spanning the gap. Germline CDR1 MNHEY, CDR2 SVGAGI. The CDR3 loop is CASSYSAGPGKNIQYF. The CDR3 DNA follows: TGTGCCAGCAGTTACTCCGCAGGTCCGGGCAAAAACATTCAGTACTTC.

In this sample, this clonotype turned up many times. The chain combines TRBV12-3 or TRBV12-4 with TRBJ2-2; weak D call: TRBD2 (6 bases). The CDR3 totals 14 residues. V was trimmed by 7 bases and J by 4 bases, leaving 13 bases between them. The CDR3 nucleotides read TGTGCCAGCAACTCGGGAGCGGTCACCGGGGAGCTGTTTTTT. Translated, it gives CASNSGAVTGELFF.

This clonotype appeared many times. CDR3 in amino acids: CASNQQGHQPTDTQYF. The CDR3 DNA reads as TGTGCCAGCAACCAACAGGGACACCAACCGACAGATACGCAGTATTTT. The chain uses TRBV12-3 or TRBV12-4 and TRBJ2-3; a possible D gene is TRBD1 (6 bases). Trimming removed 7 bases at V and 3 bases at J, with 20 bases between. The CDR3 extends over 16 amino acids.

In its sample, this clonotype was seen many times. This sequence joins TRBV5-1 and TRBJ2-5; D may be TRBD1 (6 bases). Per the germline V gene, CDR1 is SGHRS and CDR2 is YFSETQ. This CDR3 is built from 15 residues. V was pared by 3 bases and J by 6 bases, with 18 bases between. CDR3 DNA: TGCGCCAGCAGCTGGTTAGGTGAGGGGGTGAAGACCCAGTACTTC. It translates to CASSWLGEGVKTQYF. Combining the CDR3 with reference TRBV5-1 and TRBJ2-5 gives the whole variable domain KAGVTQTPRYLIKTRGQQVTLSCSPISGHRSVSWYQQTPGQGLQFLFEYFSETQRNKGNFPGRFSGRQFSNSRSEMNVSTLELGDSALYLCASSWLGEGVKTQYFGPGTRLLVL.

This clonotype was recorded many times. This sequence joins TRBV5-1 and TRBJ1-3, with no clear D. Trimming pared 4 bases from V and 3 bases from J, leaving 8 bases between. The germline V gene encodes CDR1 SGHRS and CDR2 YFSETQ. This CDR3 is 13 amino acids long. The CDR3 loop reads CASSPDGGNTIYF. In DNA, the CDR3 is TGCGCCAGCAGCCCGGACGGTGGAAACACCATATATTTT.

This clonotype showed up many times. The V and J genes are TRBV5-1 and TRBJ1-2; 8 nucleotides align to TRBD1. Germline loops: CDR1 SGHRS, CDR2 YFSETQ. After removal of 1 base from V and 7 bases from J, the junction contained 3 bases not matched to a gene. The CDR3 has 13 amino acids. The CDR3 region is CASSLNRGSGYTF. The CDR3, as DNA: TGCGCCAGCAGCTTGAACAGGGGGAGTGGCTACACCTTC. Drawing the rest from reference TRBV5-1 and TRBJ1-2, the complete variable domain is KAGVTQTPRYLIKTRGQQVTLSCSPISGHRSVSWYQQTPGQGLQFLFEYFSETQRNKGNFPGRFSGRQFSNSRSEMNVSTLELGDSALYLCASSLNRGSGYTFGSGTRLTVV.

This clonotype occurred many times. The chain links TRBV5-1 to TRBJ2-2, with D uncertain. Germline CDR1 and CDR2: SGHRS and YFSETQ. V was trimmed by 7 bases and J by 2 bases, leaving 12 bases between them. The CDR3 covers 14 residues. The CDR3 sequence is CASRGSANTGELFF. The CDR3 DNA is TGCGCCAGCCGAGGCTCAGCTAACACCGGGGAGCTGTTTTTT.

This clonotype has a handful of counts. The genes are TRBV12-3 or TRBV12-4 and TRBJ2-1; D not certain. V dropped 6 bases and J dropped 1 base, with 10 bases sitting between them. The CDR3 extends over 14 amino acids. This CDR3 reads CASSGGDSYNEQFF. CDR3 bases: TGTGCCAGCAGCGGCGGCGATTCCTACAATGAGCAGTTCTTC.